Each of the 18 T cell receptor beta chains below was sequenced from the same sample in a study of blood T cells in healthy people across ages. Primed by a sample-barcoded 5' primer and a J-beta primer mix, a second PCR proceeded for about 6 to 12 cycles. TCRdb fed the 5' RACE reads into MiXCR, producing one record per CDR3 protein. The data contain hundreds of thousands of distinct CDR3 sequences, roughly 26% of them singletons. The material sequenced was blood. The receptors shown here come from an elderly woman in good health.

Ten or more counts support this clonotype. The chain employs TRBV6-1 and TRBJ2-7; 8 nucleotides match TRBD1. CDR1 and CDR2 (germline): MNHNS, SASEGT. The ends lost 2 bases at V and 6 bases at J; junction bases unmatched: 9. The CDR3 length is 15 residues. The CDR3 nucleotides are TGTGCCAGCAGTGAACCGGGGACAGGTAATTCCGAGCAGTACTTC. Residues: CASSEPGTGNSEQYF.

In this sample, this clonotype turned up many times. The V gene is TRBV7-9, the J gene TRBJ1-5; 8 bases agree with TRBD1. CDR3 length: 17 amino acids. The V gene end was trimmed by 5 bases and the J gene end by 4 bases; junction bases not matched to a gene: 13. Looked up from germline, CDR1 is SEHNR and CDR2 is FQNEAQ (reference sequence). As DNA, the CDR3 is TGTGCCAGCAGCAAATCTGGCCGGACAGGGTATAATCAGCCCCAGCATTTT. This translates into CASSKSGRTGYNQPQHF.

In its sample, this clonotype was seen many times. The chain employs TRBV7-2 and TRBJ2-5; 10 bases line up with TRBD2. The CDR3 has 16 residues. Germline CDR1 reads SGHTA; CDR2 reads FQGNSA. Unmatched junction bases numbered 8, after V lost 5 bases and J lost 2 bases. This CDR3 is CASSPRAGGLQETQYF. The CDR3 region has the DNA TGTGCCAGCAGCCCGCGAGCGGGGGGGCTGCAAGAGACCCAGTACTTC.

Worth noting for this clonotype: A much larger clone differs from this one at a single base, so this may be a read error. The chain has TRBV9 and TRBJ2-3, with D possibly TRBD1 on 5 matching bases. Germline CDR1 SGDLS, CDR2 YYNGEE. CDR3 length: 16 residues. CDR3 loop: CASSVASRAGTDMQYF. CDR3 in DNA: TGTGCCAGCAGCGTAGCTTCCAGGGCAGGCACAGATATGCAGTATTTT.

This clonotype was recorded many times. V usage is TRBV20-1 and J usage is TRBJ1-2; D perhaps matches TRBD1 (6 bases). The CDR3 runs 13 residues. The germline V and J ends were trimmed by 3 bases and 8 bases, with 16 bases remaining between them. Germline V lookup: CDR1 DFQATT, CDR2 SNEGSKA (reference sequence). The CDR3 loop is CSASSTGTAGYTF. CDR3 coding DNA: TGCAGTGCTAGTAGCACAGGGACGGCGGGCTACACCTTC.

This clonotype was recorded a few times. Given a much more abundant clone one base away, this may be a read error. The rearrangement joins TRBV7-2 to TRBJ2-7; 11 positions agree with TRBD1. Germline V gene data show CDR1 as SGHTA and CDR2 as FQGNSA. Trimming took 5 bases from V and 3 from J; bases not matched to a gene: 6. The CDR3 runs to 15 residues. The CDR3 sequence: CASSTPGTGGYEQYF. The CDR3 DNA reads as TGTGCCAGCAGCACGCCCGGGACAGGGGGCTACGAGCAGTACTTC.

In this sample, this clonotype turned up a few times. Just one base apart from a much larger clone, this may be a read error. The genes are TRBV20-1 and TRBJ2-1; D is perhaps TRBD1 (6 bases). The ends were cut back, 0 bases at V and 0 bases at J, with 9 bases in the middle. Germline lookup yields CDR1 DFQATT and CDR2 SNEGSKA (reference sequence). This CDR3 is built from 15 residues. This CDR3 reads CSAREQGSSYNEQFF. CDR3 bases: TGCAGTGCTAGAGAGCAGGGGAGCTCCTACAATGAGCAGTTCTTC.

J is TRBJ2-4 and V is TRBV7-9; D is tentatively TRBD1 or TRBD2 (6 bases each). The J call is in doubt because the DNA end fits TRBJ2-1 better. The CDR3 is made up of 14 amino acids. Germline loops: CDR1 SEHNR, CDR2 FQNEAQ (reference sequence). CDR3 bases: TGTGCCAGCAGCCCCGAGGGGGGCAAAAACATTCAGTTCTTC. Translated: CASSPEGGKNIQFF.

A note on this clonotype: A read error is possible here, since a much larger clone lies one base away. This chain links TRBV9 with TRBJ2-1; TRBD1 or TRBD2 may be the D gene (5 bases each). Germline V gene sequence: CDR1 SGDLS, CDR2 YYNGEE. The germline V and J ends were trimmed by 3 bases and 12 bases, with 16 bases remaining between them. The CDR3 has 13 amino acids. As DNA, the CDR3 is TGTGCCAGCAGCGCGGGACCGAGGTATGGGCAGTTCTTC. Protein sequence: CASSAGPRYGQFF.

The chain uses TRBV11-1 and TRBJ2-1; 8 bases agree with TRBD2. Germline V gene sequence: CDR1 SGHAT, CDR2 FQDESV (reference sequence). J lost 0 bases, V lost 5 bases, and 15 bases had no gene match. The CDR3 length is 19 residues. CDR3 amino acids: CASSQGLGGGSSSYNEQFF. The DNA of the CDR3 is TGTGCCAGCAGCCAGGGACTAGGCGGGGGATCGAGCTCCTACAATGAGCAGTTCTTC.

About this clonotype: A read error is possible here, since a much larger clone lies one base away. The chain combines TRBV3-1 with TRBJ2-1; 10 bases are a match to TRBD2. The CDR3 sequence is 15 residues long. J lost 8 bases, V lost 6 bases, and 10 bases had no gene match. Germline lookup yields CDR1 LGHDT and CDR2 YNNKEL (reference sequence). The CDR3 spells CASRISGGTYDEQFF. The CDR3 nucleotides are TGTGCCAGCAGAATTAGCGGGGGGACGTACGATGAGCAGTTCTTC.

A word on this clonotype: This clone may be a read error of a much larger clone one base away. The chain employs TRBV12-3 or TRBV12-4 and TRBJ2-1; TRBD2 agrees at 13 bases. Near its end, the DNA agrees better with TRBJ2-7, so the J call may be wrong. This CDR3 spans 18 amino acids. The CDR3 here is CASSLALAGGPSYNEQYF. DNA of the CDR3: TGTGCCAGCAGTTTAGCACTAGCGGGGGGGCCATCCTACAATGAGCAGTACTTC.

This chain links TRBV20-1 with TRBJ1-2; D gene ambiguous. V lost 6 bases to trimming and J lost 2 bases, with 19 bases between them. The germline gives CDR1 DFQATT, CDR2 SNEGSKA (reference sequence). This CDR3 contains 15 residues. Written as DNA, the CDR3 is TGCAGTGCAAACGCGGCACGGGCTCGAAACTATGGCTACACCTTC. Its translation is CSANAARARNYGYTF.

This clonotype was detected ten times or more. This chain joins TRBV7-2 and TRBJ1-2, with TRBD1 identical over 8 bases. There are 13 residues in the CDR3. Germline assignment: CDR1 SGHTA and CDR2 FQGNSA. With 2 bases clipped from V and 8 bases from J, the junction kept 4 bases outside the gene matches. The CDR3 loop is CASSLWDRSGYTF. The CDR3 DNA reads TGTGCCAGCAGCTTATGGGACAGGAGCGGCTACACCTTC.

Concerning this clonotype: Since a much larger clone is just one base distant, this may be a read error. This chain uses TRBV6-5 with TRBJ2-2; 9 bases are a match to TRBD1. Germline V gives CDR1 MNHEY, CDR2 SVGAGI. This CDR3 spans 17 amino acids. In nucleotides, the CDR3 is TGTGCCAGCAGTTACTCCTACAGGGGGCTGGCCACCGGGGAGCGGTTTTTT. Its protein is CASSYSYRGLATGERFF.

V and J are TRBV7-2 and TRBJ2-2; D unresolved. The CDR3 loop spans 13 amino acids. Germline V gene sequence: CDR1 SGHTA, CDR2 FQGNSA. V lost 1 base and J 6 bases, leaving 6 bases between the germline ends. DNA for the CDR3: TGTGCCAGCAGCTTAGTAGTGTCCGGGGAGCTGTTTTTT. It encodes CASSLVVSGELFF.

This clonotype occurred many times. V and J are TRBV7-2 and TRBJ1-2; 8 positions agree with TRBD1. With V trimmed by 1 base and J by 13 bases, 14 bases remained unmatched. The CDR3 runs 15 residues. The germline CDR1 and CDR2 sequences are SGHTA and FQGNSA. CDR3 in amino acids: CASSLEIRTGISFTF. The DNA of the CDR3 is TGTGCCAGCAGCTTAGAAATACGGACAGGGATCTCGTTCACCTTC.

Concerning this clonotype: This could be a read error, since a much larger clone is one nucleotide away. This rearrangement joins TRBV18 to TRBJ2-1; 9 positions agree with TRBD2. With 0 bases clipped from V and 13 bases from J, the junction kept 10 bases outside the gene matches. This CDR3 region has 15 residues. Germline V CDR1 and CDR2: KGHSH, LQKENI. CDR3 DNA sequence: TGTGCCAGCTCACCACCGGCGGGGGGGCGAGAGACCCAGTTCTTC. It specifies CASSPPAGGRETQFF.